Included here is one TCR beta chain sequence, with context. Its target is unknown. V lost 5 bases and J lost 6, with 14 bases in between. The CDR3 sequence is 14 residues long. The germline gives CDR1 LGHNA, CDR2 YNFKEQ. The data were produced by immunoSEQ multiplex PCR, yet TCRdb's version contains in-frame clones alone and is incomplete. The sample yields approximately 15,000 clones, 75% to 90% seen once. The data were obtained in a study of OX40 agonist ivuxolimab in advanced cancers. Study-wide context: Head and neck, renal cell, melanoma or hepatocellular carcinoma were the cancers that dose-escalation patients had. Study-wide results and caveats: The study found among the lowest clonal expansion in partial responders at 0.1-3.0 mg/kg.

Any history of autoimmune disease or systemic immunosuppression disqualified patients. This sample comprised CD4+ or CD8+ T cells sorted from blood, obtained in a trial of the OX40 agonist ivuxolimab. This TCR was sampled from an adult with an advanced solid tumor such as melanoma, head and neck, liver or kidney cancer. The V call is TRBV4-2, the J call TRBJ1-5; D is unresolved. CDR3 DNA: TGTGCCAGCAGCACGACCGGTGAGACTCAGCCCCAGCATTTT. Encoded protein: CASSTTGETQPQHF.